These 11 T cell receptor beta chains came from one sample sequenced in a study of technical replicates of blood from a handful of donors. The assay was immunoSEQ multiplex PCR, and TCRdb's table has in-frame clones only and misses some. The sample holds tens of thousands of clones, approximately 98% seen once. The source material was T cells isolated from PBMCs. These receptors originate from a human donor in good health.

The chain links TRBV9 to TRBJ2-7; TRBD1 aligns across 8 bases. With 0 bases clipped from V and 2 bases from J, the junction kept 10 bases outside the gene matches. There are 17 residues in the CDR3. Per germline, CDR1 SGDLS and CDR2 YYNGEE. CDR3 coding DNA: TGTGCCAGCAGCGTAGACGACCAGGGGGCGCTTACCTACGAGCAGTACTTC. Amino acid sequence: CASSVDDQGALTYEQYF.

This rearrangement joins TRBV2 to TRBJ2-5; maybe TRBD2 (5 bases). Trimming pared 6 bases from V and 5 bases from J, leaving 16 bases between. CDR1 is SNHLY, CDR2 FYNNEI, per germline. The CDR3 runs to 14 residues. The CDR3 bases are TGTGCCAGCAGCTTTGCTAGGTCGGGGGAGACCCAGTACTTC. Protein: CASSFARSGETQYF.

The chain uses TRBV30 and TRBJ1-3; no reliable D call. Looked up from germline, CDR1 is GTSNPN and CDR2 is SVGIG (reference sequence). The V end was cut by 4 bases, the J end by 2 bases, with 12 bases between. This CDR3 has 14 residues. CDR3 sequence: CAWNTRVPGNTIYF. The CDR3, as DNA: TGTGCCTGGAATACCCGGGTCCCTGGAAACACCATATATTTT.

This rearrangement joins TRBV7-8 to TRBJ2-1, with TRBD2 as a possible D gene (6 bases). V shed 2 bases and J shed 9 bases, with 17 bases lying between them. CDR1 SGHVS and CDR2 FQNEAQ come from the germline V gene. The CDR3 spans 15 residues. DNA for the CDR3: TGTGCCAGCAGCTTATCCTTGGGGGAGGCCCGTGAGCAGTTCTTC. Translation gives CASSLSLGEAREQFF. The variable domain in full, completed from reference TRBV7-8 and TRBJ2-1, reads GAGVSQSPRYKVAKRGQDVALRCDPISGHVSLFWYQQALGQGPEFLTYFQNEAQLDKSGLPSDRFFAERPEGSVSTLKIQRTQQEDSAVYLCASSLSLGEAREQFFGPGTRLTVL.

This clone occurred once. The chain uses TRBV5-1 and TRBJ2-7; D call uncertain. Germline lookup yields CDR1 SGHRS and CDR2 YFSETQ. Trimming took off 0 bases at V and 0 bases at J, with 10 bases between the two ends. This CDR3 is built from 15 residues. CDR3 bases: TGCGCCAGCAGCTTGGTGGAAGGAGACTCCTACGAGCAGTACTTC. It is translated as CASSLVEGDSYEQYF.

CDR3 loop: CASSQDGTAYNEQFF. The CDR3 nucleotides read TGCGCCAGCAGCCAAGACGGGACAGCCTACAATGAGCAGTTCTTC. V gene TRBV4-1 combines with J gene TRBJ2-1; TRBD1 agrees at 7 bases. The CDR3 is made up of 15 amino acids. Germline CDR1 and CDR2: MGHRA and YSYEKL. V was clipped by 0 bases and J by 2 bases; unmatched bases: 1.

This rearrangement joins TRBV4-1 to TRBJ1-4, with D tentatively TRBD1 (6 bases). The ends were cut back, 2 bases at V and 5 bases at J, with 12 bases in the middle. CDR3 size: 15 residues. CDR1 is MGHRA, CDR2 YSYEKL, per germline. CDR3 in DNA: TGCGCCAGCAGCCAAATCGGGACAAGGAATGAAAAACTGTTTTTT. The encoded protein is CASSQIGTRNEKLFF.

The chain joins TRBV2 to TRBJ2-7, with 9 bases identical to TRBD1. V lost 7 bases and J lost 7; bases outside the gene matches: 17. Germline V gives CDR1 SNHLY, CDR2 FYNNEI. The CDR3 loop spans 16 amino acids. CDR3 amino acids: CASTGPPGQGTGEQYF. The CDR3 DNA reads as TGTGCCAGCACCGGCCCCCCGGGACAGGGAACGGGGGAGCAGTACTTC. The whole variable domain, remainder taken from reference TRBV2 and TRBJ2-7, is EPEVTQTPSHQVTQMGQEVILRCVPISNHLYFYWYRQILGQKVEFLVSFYNNEISEKSEIFDDQFSVERPDGSNFTLKIRSTKLEDSAMYFCASTGPPGQGTGEQYFGPGTRLTVT.

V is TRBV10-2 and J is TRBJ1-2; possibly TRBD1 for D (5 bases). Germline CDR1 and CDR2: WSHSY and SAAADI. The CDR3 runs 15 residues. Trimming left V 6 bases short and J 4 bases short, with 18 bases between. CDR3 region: CASSPLGQGTYGYTF. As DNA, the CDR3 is TGCGCCAGCAGCCCCCTCGGGCAGGGAACCTATGGCTACACCTTC.

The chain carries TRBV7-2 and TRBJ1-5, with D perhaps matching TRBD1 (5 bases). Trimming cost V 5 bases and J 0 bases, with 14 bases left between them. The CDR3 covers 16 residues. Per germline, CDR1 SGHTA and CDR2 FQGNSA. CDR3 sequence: CASSRGGQYSNQPQHF. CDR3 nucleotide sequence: TGTGCCAGCAGCCGGGGGGGTCAGTATAGCAATCAGCCCCAGCATTTT. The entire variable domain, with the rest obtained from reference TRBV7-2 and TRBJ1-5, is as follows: GAGVSQSPSNKVTEKGKDVELRCDPISGHTALYWYRQSLGQGLEFLIYFQGNSAPDKSGLPSDRFSAERTGGSVSTLTIQRTQQEDSAVYLCASSRGGQYSNQPQHFGDGTRLSIL.

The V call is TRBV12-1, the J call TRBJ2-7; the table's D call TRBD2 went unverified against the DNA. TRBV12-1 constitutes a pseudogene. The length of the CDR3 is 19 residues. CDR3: CASSFALPTSGPATYEQYF. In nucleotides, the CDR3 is TGTGCCAGCAGCTTTGCGCTTCCTACTAGCGGTCCTGCCACCTACGAGCAGTACTTC.